Shown below are 5 T cell receptor beta chains from a single sample sequenced in a study of vaccination and CD4 T cells after COVID-19. Cultured CD4+ T cell DNA was sequenced using the Oncomine TCR Beta short-read assay. Via MiXCR, TCRdb re-called the PCR reads, giving one row per CDR3 protein. Of about 18,000 distinct CDR3 sequences listed, approximately 70% are singletons. These receptors lack a known antigen. As for treatment: roughly ten-day PBMC culture with coronavirus spike peptide pools or control peptides (ViraFEST assay). Input material: CD4+ T cells from blood, cultured in vitro. These receptor sequences come from a human donor who had recovered from COVID-19.

This clonotype was recorded only once. The V gene is TRBV5-4, the J gene TRBJ2-2; TRBD2 aligns across 7 bases. The V segment lost 0 bases and the J segment 1 base; nucleotides outside the gene matches: 3. Germline V CDR1 and CDR2: SGHNT, YYREEE (reference sequence). The CDR3 is 16 amino acids. The DNA for the CDR3 is TGTGCCAGCAGCTTGGAATCGGGAGGGAACACCGGGGAGCTGTTTTTT. This translates into CASSLESGGNTGELFF. The full variable domain, with the rest looked up from reference TRBV5-4 and TRBJ2-2, is ETGVTQSPTHLIKTRGQQVTLRCSSQSGHNTVSWYQQALGQGPQFIFQYYREEENGRGNFPPRFSGLQFPNYSSELNVNALELDDSALYLCASSLESGGNTGELFFGEGSRLTVL.

CDR3 loop: CASSYGYRGNSIRGETQYF. For the CDR3, the DNA is TGTGCCAGCAGTTACGGGTATCGGGGCAACAGCATAAGGGGAGAGACCCAGTACTTC. The chain has TRBV6-2 or TRBV6-3 and TRBJ2-5; D might be TRBD1 or TRBD2, each matching 5 bases. CDR1 and CDR2 (germline): MNHEY, SVGEGT. CDR3 size: 19 residues. The V end was cut by 2 bases, the J end by 4 bases, with 26 bases between.

This clonotype was found a few times. The rearrangement joins TRBV7-2 to TRBJ1-2; no clear D gene. CDR1 SGHTA and CDR2 FQGNSA come from the germline V gene. Trimming removed 4 bases at V and 6 bases at J, with 12 bases between. The CDR3 consists of 13 residues. Written as DNA, the CDR3 is TGTGCCAGCAGCTCTTCCACGAATAATGGCTACACCTTC. Translated, it gives CASSSSTNNGYTF.

V is TRBV2 and J is TRBJ2-3; tentatively, D is TRBD2 (6 bases). This CDR3 contains 16 residues. V gave up 6 bases and J gave up 6 bases, with 22 bases separating them. Germline CDR1 reads SNHLY; CDR2 reads FYNNEI. CDR3 in amino acids: CASRRPGSGAGDTQYF. CDR3 sequence (DNA): TGTGCCAGCAGGAGGCCGGGTAGCGGAGCCGGGGATACGCAGTATTTT.

This clonotype was counted between two and nine times. The chain recombines TRBV21-1 with TRBJ2-4; whether TRBD1, the table's D call, matches the DNA was not checked. TRBV21-1 is a known pseudogene. This CDR3 has 14 amino acids. CDR3 protein: CAGYSGAAKNIQYF. In nucleotides, the CDR3 is TGTGCCGGCTATAGTGGGGCGGCCAAAAACATTCAGTACTTC.